The sequence of this TCR beta chain was determined in a study of blood T cells in healthy people across ages. A second PCR of 7 to 11 cycles used a sample-barcoded 5' primer and a J-beta primer mix. TCRdb independently ran MiXCR on the 5' RACE reads; one entry per CDR3 protein. Found here are around 320,000 distinct CDR3 sequences, around 29% of them singletons; the top ten hold approximately 28%. Per germline, CDR1 MDHEN and CDR2 SYDVKM. V was shortened by 7 bases and J by 2 bases, with 12 bases between the two germline ends. This CDR3 has 15 residues. Isolation recovered at least 7 million PBMCs from every sample.

The chain employs TRBV28 and TRBJ2-6; tentatively, D is TRBD2 (5 bases). The receptor was derived from a woman between 70 and 85 years old in good health. Sequenced material: blood. Here the CDR3 reads CASNTEAAGANVLTF. The DNA for the CDR3 is TGTGCCAGCAACACCGAAGCGGCTGGGGCCAACGTCCTGACTTTC.